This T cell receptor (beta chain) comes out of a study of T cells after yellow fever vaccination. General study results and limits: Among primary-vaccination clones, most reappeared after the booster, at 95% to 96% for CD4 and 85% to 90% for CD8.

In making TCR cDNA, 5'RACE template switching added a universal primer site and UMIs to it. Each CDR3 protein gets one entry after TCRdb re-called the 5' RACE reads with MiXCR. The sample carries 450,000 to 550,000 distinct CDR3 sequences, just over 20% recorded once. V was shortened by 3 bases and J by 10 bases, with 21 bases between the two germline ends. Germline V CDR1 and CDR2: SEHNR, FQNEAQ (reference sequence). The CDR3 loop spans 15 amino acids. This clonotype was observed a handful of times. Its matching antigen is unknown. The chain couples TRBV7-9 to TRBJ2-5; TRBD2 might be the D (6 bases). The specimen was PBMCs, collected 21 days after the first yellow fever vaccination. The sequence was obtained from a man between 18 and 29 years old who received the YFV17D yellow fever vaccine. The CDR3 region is CASSFGRAGGSDQYF. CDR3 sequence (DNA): TGTGCCAGCAGCTTCGGGAGAGCGGGTGGGTCGGACCAGTACTTC.